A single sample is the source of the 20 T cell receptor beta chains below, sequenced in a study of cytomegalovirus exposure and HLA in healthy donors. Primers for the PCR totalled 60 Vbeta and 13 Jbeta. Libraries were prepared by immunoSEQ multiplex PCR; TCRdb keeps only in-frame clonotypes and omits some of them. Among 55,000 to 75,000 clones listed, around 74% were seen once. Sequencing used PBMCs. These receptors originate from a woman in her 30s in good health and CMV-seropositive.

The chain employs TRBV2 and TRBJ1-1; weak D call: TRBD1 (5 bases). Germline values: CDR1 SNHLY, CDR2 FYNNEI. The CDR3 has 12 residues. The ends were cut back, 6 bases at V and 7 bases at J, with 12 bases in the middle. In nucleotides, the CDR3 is TGTGCCAGCAGCGAGACGGGGGATGAAGCTTTCTTT. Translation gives CASSETGDEAFF.

The CDR3 reads CAEGAVGGYTF. The DNA for the CDR3 is TGTGCCGAGGGGGCAGTGGGTGGCTACACCTTC. This chain joins TRBV30 and TRBJ1-2; 7 bases align to TRBD1. Trimming removed 8 bases from V and 7 bases from J; junction bases left unmatched: 7. The CDR3 loop spans 11 amino acids. Germline-derived CDR1 and CDR2 are GTSNPN and SVGIG (reference sequence).

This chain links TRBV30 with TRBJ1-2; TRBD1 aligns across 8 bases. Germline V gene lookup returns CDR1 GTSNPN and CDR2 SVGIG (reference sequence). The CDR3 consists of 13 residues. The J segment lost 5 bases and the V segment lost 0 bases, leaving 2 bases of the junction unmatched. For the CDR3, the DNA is TGTGCCTGGAGTGTACAGGGGGGGTATGGCTACACCTTC. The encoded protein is CAWSVQGGYGYTF.

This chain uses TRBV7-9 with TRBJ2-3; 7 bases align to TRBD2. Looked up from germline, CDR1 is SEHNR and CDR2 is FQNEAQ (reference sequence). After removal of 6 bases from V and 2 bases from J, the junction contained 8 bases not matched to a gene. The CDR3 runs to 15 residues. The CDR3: CASRGGTYTTDTQYF. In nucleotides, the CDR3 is TGTGCCAGCAGGGGGGGGACCTACACCACAGATACGCAGTATTTT. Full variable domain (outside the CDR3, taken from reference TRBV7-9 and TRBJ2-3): DTGVSQNPRHKITKRGQNVTFRCDPISEHNRLYWYRQTLGQGPEFLTYFQNEAQLEKSRLLSDRFSAERPKGSFSTLEIQRTEQGDSAMYLCASRGGTYTTDTQYFGPGTRLTVL.

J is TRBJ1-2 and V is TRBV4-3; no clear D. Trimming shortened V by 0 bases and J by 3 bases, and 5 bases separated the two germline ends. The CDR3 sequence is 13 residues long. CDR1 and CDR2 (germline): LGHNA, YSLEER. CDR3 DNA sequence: TGCGCCAGCAGCCAAGAAGTAGACTATGGCTACACCTTC. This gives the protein CASSQEVDYGYTF.

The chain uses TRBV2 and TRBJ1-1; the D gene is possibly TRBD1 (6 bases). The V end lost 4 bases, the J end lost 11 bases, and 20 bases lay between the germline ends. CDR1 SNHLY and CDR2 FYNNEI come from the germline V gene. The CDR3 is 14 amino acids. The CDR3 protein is CASSVEKGGGGAFF. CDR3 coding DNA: TGTGCCAGCAGTGTGGAGAAGGGGGGGGGTGGGGCTTTCTTT.

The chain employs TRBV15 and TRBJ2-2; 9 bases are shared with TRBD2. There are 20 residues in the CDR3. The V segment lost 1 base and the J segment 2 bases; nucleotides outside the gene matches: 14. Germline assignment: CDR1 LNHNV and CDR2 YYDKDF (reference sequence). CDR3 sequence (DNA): TGTGCCACCAGCAGAGCGGTGGGGTTAGCGGGAGTAGGAAACACCGGGGAGCTGTTTTTT. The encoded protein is CATSRAVGLAGVGNTGELFF.

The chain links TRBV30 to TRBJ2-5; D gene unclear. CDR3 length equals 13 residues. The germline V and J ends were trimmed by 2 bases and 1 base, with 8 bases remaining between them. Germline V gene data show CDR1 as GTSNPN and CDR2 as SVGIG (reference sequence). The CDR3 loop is CAWSLSVQETQYF. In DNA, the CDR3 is TGTGCCTGGAGTTTGTCTGTCCAAGAGACCCAGTACTTC.

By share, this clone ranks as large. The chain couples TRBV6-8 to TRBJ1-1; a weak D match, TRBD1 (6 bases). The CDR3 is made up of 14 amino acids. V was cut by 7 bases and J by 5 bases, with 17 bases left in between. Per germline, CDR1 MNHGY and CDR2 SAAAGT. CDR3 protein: CASTSDSCGTEAFF. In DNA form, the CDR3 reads TGTGCCAGCACCTCGGACAGCTGTGGAACTGAAGCTTTCTTT.

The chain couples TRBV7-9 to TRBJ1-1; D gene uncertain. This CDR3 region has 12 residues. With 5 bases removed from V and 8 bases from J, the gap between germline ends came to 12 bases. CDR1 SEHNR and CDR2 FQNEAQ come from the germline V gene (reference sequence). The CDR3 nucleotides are TGTGCCAGCAGCCCTAGCACTCAAGAAGCTTTCTTT. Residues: CASSPSTQEAFF.

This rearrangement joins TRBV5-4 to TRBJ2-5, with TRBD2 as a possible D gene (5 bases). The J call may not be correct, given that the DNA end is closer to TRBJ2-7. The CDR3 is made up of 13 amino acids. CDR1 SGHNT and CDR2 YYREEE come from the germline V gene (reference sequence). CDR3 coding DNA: TGTGCCAGCAGCTACGGGGATCACTACGAGCAGTACTTC. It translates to CASSYGDHYEQYF.

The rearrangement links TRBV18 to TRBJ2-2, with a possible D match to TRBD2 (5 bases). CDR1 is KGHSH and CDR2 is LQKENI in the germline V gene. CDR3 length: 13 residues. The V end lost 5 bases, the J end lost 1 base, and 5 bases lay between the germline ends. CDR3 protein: CASSAGNTGELFF. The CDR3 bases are TGTGCCAGCTCAGCGGGGAACACCGGGGAGCTGTTTTTT.

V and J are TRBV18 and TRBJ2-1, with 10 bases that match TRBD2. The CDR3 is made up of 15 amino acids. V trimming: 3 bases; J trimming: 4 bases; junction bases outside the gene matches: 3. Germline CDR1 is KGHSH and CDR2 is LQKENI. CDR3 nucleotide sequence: TGTGCCAGCTCACCTAAGACTAGCGGGTACAATGAGCAGTTCTTC. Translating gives CASSPKTSGYNEQFF.

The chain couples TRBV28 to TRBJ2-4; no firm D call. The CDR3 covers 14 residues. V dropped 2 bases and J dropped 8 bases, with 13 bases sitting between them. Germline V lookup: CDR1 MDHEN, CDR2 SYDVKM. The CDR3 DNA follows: TGTGCCAGCAGTTTAATCGGAGAATGGGACATTCAGTACTTC. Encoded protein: CASSLIGEWDIQYF.

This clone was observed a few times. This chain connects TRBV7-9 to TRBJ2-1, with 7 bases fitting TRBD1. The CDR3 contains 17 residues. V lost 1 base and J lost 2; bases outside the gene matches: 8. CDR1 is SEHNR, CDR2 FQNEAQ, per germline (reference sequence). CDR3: CASSLGTGTVTYNEQFF. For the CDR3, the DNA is TGTGCCAGCAGCTTAGGCACCGGGACAGTTACCTACAATGAGCAGTTCTTC.

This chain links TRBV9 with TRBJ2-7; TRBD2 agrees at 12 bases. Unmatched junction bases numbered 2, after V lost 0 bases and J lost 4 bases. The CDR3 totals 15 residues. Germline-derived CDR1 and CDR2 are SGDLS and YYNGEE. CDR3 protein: CASSVGTSGAYEQYF. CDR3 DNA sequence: TGTGCCAGCAGCGTAGGGACTAGCGGGGCATACGAGCAGTACTTC. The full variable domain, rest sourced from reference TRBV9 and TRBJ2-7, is DSGVTQTPKHLITATGQRVTLRCSPRSGDLSVYWYQQSLDQGLQFLIQYYNGEERAKGNILERFSAQQFPDLHSELNLSSLELGDSALYFCASSVGTSGAYEQYFGPGTRLTVT.

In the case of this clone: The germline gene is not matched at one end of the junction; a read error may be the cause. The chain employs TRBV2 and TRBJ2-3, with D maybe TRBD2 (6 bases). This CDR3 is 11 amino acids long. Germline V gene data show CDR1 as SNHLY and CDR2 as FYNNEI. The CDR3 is CASSPPSRLVF. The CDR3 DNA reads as TGTGCCAGCAGTCCTCCTAGTCGACTAGTATTT. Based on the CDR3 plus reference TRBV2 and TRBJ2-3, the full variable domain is EPEVTQTPSHQVTQMGQEVILRCVPISNHLYFYWYRQILGQKVEFLVSFYNNEISEKSEIFDDQFSVERPDGSNFTLKIRSTKLEDSAMYFCASSPPSRLVFGPGTRLTVL.

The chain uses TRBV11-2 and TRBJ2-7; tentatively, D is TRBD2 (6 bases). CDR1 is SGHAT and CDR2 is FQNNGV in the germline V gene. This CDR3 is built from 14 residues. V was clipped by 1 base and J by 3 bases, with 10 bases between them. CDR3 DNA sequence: TGTGCCAGCAGCTTAGTGCGCGGGAACTACGAGCAGTACTTC. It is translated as CASSLVRGNYEQYF.

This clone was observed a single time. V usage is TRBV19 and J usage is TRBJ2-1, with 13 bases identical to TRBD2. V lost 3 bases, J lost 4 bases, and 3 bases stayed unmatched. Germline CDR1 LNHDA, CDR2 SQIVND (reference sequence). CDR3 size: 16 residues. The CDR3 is CASSIPLAGGYNEQFF. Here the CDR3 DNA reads TGTGCCAGTAGTATCCCACTAGCGGGAGGGTACAATGAGCAGTTCTTC.

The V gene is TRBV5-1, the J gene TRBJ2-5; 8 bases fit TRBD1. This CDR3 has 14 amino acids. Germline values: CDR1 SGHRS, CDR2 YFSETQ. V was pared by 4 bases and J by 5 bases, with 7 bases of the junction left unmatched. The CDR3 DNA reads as TGCGCCAGCAGCCCCACAGGGGGGCGGGAGACCCAGTACTTC. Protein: CASSPTGGRETQYF.